The 25 T cell receptor beta chains listed next were all sequenced from one sample in a study of T cell repertoires in cytomegalovirus infection. No antigens are known for them. TCRdb reanalysed the reads using MiXCR and keeps one entry per CDR3 protein. The sample has roughly 990,000 distinct CDR3 sequences, about a third seen once. The sequences come from cultured CD8+ T cells from PBMCs, collected from culture after CMV antigen stimulation. These TCRs come from a human donor in good health (CMV status not recorded). Some clones in this sample may be carry-over from other donors' samples.

This clonotype was recorded many times. This sequence joins TRBV7-8 and TRBJ2-1; D remains ambiguous. Germline CDR1 is SGHVS and CDR2 is FQNEAQ. The V gene lost 3 bases and the J gene lost 8 bases, with 14 bases spanning the gap. CDR3 length: 14 amino acids. In DNA form, the CDR3 reads TGTGCCAGCAGCTTCCTGCTATCCTCGGATGAGCAGTTCTTC. Amino acids: CASSFLLSSDEQFF.

This clonotype was observed a few times. This chain joins TRBV12-3 or TRBV12-4 and TRBJ1-1; 7 positions agree with TRBD1. CDR3 length equals 16 residues. V gave up 4 bases and J gave up 0 bases; unmatched junction bases: 8. The CDR3 nucleotides read TGTGCCAGCAGTTCTACTCCGGGACAGATGAACACTGAAGCTTTCTTT. This translates into CASSSTPGQMNTEAFF.

At least ten counts were recorded for this clonotype. The rearrangement links TRBV7-8 to TRBJ1-1; D possibly corresponds to TRBD1 (5 bases). The germline CDR1 and CDR2 sequences are SGHVS and FQNEAQ. The CDR3 has 13 residues. Trimming stripped 1 base from V and 10 bases from J, with 13 bases between. In nucleotides, the CDR3 is TGTGCCAGCAGCTTAGAGACAGTCGATGGAGCTTTCTTT. It specifies CASSLETVDGAFF.

This clonotype was observed a handful of times. The chain carries TRBV27 and TRBJ2-5, with TRBD1 matching 8 bases. The V and J ends lost 4 bases and 3 bases, in that order; junction bases with no gene match: 7. CDR1 is MNHEY and CDR2 is SMNVEV in the germline V gene (reference sequence). CDR3 length equals 15 residues. This CDR3 is CASSSGTGFKETQYF. CDR3 nucleotides: TGTGCCAGCAGTTCCGGGACAGGTTTTAAAGAGACCCAGTACTTC.

The rearrangement joins TRBV7-6 to TRBJ2-5; 8 bases are a match to TRBD2. The CDR3 sequence is 15 residues long. CDR1 is SGHVS, CDR2 FNYEAQ, per germline. Germline trimming cut 4 bases from V and 3 bases from J; bases unmatched to any gene: 7. CDR3 in amino acids: CASSYFPGGEETQYF. The CDR3 DNA sequence: TGTGCCAGCAGCTATTTTCCGGGGGGGGAAGAGACCCAGTACTTC.

The rearrangement uses TRBV4-1 and TRBJ1-2; no firm D call. The germline gives CDR1 MGHRA, CDR2 YSYEKL. The CDR3 is 17 amino acids. V lost 0 bases, J lost 7 bases, and 21 bases lay in between. This CDR3 is CASSQDGSGVGRAGYTF. The CDR3 nucleotides read TGCGCCAGCAGCCAAGACGGATCTGGGGTAGGGAGAGCTGGCTACACCTTC.

The J gene is TRBJ1-5, the V gene TRBV7-2, with D unclear. The V end lost 3 bases, the J end lost 3 bases, and 9 bases lay between the germline ends. Germline CDR1 and CDR2: SGHTA and FQGNSA. The CDR3 sequence is 14 residues long. The DNA for the CDR3 is TGTACCAGCAGCTTCTCCGGGATCAATCAGCCCCAGCATTTT. This translates into CTSSFSGINQPQHF.

V is TRBV7-3 and J is TRBJ2-1; D possibly uses TRBD1 or TRBD2 (5 bases each). Germline loops: CDR1 SGHTA, CDR2 FQGTGA. This CDR3 spans 18 amino acids. With 0 bases removed from V and 5 bases from J, the gap between germline ends came to 20 bases. The CDR3 is CASSLTGEGTMVDNEQFF. The CDR3 DNA is TGTGCCAGCAGCTTAACGGGAGAAGGGACGATGGTAGACAATGAGCAGTTCTTC.

Many counts were recorded for this clonotype. The chain has TRBV7-8 and TRBJ1-1, with D perhaps TRBD1 (6 bases). Trimming stripped 3 bases from V and 0 bases from J, with 8 bases between. The V gene's germline CDR1 is SGHVS and CDR2 FQNEAQ. CDR3 length equals 14 residues. The CDR3 nucleotides read TGTGCCAGCAGCTTGGGGACAATGAACACTGAAGCTTTCTTT. This gives the protein CASSLGTMNTEAFF.

This clonotype was counted at least ten times. The chain uses TRBV2 and TRBJ1-5; D not certain. The CDR3 length is 16 residues. Germline V CDR1 and CDR2: SNHLY, FYNNEI. V was trimmed by 2 bases and J by 9 bases, leaving 20 bases between them. The CDR3 sequence: CASSESVGSFLGPQHF. The CDR3 nucleotides are TGTGCCAGCAGTGAATCGGTCGGTTCCTTTTTAGGGCCCCAGCATTTT.

This clonotype has a count of ten or more. The V call is TRBV7-2, the J call TRBJ1-4, with TRBD1 identical over 8 bases. The V and J ends lost 0 bases and 8 bases, in that order; junction bases with no gene match: 5. The V gene's germline CDR1 is SGHTA and CDR2 FQGNSA. The CDR3 consists of 15 residues. The chain's CDR3 is CASSLAAGGREKLFF. The CDR3 DNA follows: TGTGCCAGCAGCTTAGCGGCAGGGGGCAGGGAAAAACTGTTTTTT.

As concerns this clonotype: Being one base from a much bigger clone, this may be a read error. This likely comes from a read error, as the CDR3 has no conserved phenylalanine or tryptophan at its end. The rearrangement links TRBV7-2 to TRBJ2-1; D is possibly TRBD2 (5 bases). The CDR3 sequence is 15 residues long. Germline lookup yields CDR1 SGHTA and CDR2 FQGNSA. Deletions cut 1 base from V and 2 bases from J, with 9 bases between. As DNA, the CDR3 is TGTGCCAGCAGCTTAGAGGGAGACCCCTACAATGAGCAGTTCTTG. It specifies CASSLEGDPYNEQFL.

This clonotype has more than one count but fewer than ten. The gene calls are TRBV27 and TRBJ1-2, with D unclear. CDR3 size: 14 residues. The germline V gene has CDR1 MNHEY and CDR2 SMNVEV (reference sequence). V was trimmed by 7 bases and J by 2 bases, leaving 14 bases between them. CDR3 sequence: CASTSRTANYGYTF. In nucleotides, the CDR3 is TGTGCCAGCACCTCAAGGACCGCAAACTATGGCTACACCTTC.

This clonotype was seen a few times. The DNA for the CDR3 is TGTGCCAGCAGCGGACGGGGATCCAACTATGGCTACACCTTC. This gives the protein CASSGRGSNYGYTF. The chain joins TRBV9 to TRBJ1-2; the D is unclear. The V and J ends lost 3 bases and 2 bases respectively, with 11 bases between them. The CDR3 is made up of 14 amino acids. Germline CDR1 SGDLS, CDR2 YYNGEE.

The chain links TRBV19 to TRBJ1-2; D is unresolved. The V end lost 7 bases, the J end lost 6 bases, and 9 bases lay between the germline ends. Germline V CDR1 and CDR2: LNHDA, SQIVND (reference sequence). The CDR3 totals 11 residues. The CDR3 DNA is TGTGCCAGTATGTCGAGAGATGGCTACACCTTC. Translated: CASMSRDGYTF.

The genes are TRBV6-1 and TRBJ2-7; 9 nucleotides align to TRBD1. Germline V gene data show CDR1 as MNHNS and CDR2 as SASEGT. This CDR3 region has 13 residues. V gave up 5 bases and J gave up 10 bases; unmatched junction bases: 9. DNA for the CDR3: TGTGCCAGCAGTTTCGGGACAGGGATGGACCAGTACGTC. It encodes CASSFGTGMDQYV.

The table lists this clonotype with a few counts. This chain links TRBV10-2 with TRBJ2-7; TRBD1 aligns across 7 bases. Germline V gene sequence: CDR1 WSHSY, CDR2 SAAADI. The CDR3 is 14 residues long. Germline trimming cut 3 bases from V and 5 bases from J; bases unmatched to any gene: 7. The CDR3 DNA reads TGCGCCAGCAGTGACAGGGGGTTCGTCAACGAGCAGTACGTC. This translates into CASSDRGFVNEQYV.

The genes are TRBV9 and TRBJ1-2; D is undetermined. V gave up 5 bases and J gave up 6 bases, with 14 bases separating them. The CDR3 loop spans 13 amino acids. Germline V gene data show CDR1 as SGDLS and CDR2 as YYNGEE. The DNA of the CDR3 is TGTGCCAGCAGGGGAAGTAGGGATCATGGCTACACCTTC. Translated: CASRGSRDHGYTF.

This clonotype has a count of ten or more. The chain links TRBV7-2 to TRBJ1-2; 8 bases fit TRBD1. This CDR3 spans 12 amino acids. J was trimmed by 8 bases and V by 5 bases; bases with no gene match: 4. In germline, CDR1 is SGHTA, CDR2 FQGNSA. In DNA form, the CDR3 reads TGTGCCAGCAGCCCAGGGGGCCCGGGCTACACCTTC. The encoded protein is CASSPGGPGYTF.

The V and J genes are TRBV7-9 and TRBJ2-7; D perhaps matches TRBD1 (6 bases). Trimming shortened V by 5 bases and J by 3 bases, and 11 bases separated the two germline ends. The CDR3 loop spans 13 amino acids. CDR1 is SEHNR, CDR2 FQNEAQ, per germline (reference sequence). The CDR3, as DNA: TGTGCCAGCAGCGGTCGACAGGACTACGAGCAGTACTTC. It is translated as CASSGRQDYEQYF.

This clonotype was detected ten times or more. V is TRBV7-6 and J is TRBJ2-7; weak D call: TRBD2 (6 bases). Trimming took 1 base from V and 2 from J, leaving 12 bases between them. In germline, CDR1 is SGHVS, CDR2 FNYEAQ. The CDR3 totals 15 residues. CDR3 residues: CASSLGGTPAYEQYV. For the CDR3, the DNA is TGTGCCAGCAGCTTAGGCGGGACCCCCGCCTACGAGCAGTACGTC.

This clonotype was counted a few times. The J gene is TRBJ1-1, the V gene TRBV27; weak D call: TRBD1 (5 bases). V was shortened by 6 bases and J by 6 bases, with 17 bases between the two germline ends. The germline V gene has CDR1 MNHEY and CDR2 SMNVEV (reference sequence). The CDR3 totals 14 residues. CDR3 amino acids: CASSYPAPGAEAFF. DNA for the CDR3: TGTGCCAGCAGCTATCCAGCGCCGGGGGCTGAAGCTTTCTTT.

The chain joins TRBV7-4 to TRBJ1-1; D possibly corresponds to TRBD1 (6 bases). This CDR3 region has 11 residues. The V end lost 6 bases, the J end lost 11 bases, and 13 bases lay between the germline ends. CDR1 and CDR2 from the germline V gene are SGHVT and SQSDAQ. DNA for the CDR3: TGTGCCAGCAGGGCTGGGACATGGGCTTTCTTT. Translated: CASRAGTWAFF.

A few counts support this clonotype. The chain carries TRBV25-1 and TRBJ1-4; D remains unclear. Per the germline V gene, CDR1 is MGHDK and CDR2 is SYGVNS. Deletions cut 6 bases from V and 8 bases from J, with 19 bases between. This CDR3 comprises 15 residues. In DNA form, the CDR3 reads TGTGCCAGCAGCCCCCTCGGTCGGAGGAGAGAAAAACTGTTTTTT. Translated, it gives CASSPLGRRREKLFF. The full variable domain, its missing parts supplied by reference TRBV25-1 and TRBJ1-4, is EADIYQTPRYLVIGTGKKITLECSQTMGHDKMYWYQQDPGMELHLIHYSYGVNSTEKGDLSSESTVSRIRTEHFPLTLESARPSHTSQYLCASSPLGRRREKLFFGSGTQLSVL.

The chain joins TRBV3-1 to TRBJ2-2, with 8 bases that match TRBD1. CDR3 length: 15 amino acids. Per germline, CDR1 LGHDT and CDR2 YNNKEL (reference sequence). V was pared by 5 bases and J by 0 bases, with 2 bases of the junction left unmatched. CDR3 region: CASSKGQANTGELFF. The CDR3 nucleotides are TGTGCCAGCAGCAAGGGACAGGCGAACACCGGGGAGCTGTTTTTT.